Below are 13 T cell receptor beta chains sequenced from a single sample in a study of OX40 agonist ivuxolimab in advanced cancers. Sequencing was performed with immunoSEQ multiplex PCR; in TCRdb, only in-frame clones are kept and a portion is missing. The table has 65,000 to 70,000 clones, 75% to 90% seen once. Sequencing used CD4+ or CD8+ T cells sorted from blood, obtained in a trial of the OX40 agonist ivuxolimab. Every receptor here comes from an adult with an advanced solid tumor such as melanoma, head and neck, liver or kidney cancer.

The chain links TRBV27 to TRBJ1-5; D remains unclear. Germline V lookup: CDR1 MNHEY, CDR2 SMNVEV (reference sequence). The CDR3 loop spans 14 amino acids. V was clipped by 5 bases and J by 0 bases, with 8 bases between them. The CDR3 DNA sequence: TGTGCCAGCAGTGGGGTCCGTAGCAATCAGCCCCAGCATTTT. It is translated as CASSGVRSNQPQHF.

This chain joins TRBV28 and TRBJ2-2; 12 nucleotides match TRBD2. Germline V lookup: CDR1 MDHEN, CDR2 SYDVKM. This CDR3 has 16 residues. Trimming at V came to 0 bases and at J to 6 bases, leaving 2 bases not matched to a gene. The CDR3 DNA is TGTGCCAGCAGTTTATGGACTAGCGGGGGTTCCGGGGAGCTGTTTTTT. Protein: CASSLWTSGGSGELFF.

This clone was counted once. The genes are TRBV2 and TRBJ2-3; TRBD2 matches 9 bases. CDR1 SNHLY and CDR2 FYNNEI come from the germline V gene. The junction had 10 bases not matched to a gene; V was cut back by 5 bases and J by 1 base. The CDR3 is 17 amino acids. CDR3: CASSKTSGGRGTDTQYF. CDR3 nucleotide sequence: TGTGCCAGCAGTAAGACCAGCGGGGGGCGAGGCACAGATACGCAGTATTTT.

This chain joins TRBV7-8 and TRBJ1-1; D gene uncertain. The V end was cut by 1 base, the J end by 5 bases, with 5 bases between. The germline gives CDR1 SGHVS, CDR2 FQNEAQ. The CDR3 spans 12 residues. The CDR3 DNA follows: TGTGCCAGCAGCTTAGACATTACTGAAGCTTTCTTT. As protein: CASSLDITEAFF.

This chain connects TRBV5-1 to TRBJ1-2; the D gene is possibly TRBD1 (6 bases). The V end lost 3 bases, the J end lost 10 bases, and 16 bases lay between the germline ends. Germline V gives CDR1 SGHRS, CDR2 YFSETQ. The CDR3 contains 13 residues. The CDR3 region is CASSSNQGSLYTF. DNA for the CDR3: TGCGCCAGCAGCTCAAACCAGGGGTCCCTCTACACCTTC.

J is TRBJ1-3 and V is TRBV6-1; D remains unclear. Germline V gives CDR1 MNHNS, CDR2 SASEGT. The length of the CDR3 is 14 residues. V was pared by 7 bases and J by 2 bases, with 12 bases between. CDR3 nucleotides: TGTGCCAGCAAGTTAGGGATCGCTGGAAACACCATATATTTT. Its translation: CASKLGIAGNTIYF.

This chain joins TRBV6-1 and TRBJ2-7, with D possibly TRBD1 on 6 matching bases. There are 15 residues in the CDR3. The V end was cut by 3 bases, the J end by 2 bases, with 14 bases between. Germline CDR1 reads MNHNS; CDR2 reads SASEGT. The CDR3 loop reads CASSDATRGTYEQYV. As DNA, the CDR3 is TGTGCCAGCAGTGATGCGACGAGGGGGACCTACGAGCAGTACGTC.

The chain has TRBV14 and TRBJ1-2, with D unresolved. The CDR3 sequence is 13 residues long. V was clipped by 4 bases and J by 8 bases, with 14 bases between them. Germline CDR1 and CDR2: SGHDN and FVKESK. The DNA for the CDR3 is TGTGCCAGCAGCCGCCTCCTGCTGGGAGGCTACACCTTC. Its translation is CASSRLLLGGYTF.

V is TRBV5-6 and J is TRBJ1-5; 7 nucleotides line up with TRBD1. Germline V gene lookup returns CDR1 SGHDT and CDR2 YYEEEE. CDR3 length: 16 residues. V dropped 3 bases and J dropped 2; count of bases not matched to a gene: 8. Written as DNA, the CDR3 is TGTGCCAGCAGCTACCGACAGGGAAGTGGCAATCAGCCCCAGCATTTT. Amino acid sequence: CASSYRQGSGNQPQHF.

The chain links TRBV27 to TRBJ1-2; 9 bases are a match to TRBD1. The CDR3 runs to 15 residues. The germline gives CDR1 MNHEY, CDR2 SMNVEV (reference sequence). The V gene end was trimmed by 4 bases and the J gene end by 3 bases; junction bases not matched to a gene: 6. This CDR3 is CASSSPTGGDYGYTF. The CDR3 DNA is TGTGCCAGCAGTTCTCCCACAGGGGGCGACTATGGCTACACCTTC.

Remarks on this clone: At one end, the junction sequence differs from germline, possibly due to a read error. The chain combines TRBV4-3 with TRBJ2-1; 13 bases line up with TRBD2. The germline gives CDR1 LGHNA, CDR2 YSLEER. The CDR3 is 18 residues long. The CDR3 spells CASSQDWTSGSSYNGQFF. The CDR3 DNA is TGCGCCAGCAGCCAAGATTGGACTAGCGGGAGTTCGTACAATGGGCAGTTCTTC.

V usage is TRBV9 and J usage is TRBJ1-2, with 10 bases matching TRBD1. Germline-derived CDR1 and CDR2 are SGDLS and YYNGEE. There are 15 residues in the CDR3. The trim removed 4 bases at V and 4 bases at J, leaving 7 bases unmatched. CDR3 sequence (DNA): TGTGCCAGCAGCTCCCGGGACAGGGGACTCTATGGCTACACCTTC. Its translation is CASSSRDRGLYGYTF.

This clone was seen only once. The DNA for the CDR3 is TGTGCCAGCAGCTTAGATTCCGCCAGGGCAGGGTACGCTTTCTTT. As protein: CASSLDSARAGYAFF. V and J are TRBV7-8 and TRBJ1-1; tentative D call: TRBD1 (5 bases). Germline V gives CDR1 SGHVS, CDR2 FQNEAQ. The V end was cut by 1 base, the J end by 11 bases, with 20 bases between. The CDR3 covers 15 residues.